In this sample, the clone carrying this TCR beta chain turned up a few times. In the original workflow: Amplification with reference gene primers provided the estimates of nucleated cell counts. Here immunoSEQ multiplex PCR was the method, and the copy in TCRdb shows in-frame clones only, minus some. V, J and clone size are taken as reported in that table, and D and trimming were inferred from the DNA itself. Of 200,000 or so clones in the sample, around 83% were seen once. This record belongs to a study of blood T cell repertoires in COVID-19. Study-level information: Specimens from acute and convalescent COVID-19 originated in the United States, Italy and Spain. T cells, B-cell-depleted T cells, or PBMCs supplied cDNA or gDNA.

Trimming cost V 7 bases and J 4 bases; bases outside gene matches: 11. This CDR3 is built from 16 residues. CDR1 and CDR2 from the germline V gene are MNHEY and SMNVEV (reference sequence). This TCR derives from a man in his forties or fifties who had recovered from COVID-19. The genes are TRBV27 and TRBJ2-2; 8 positions match TRBD2. Sequencing was performed on peripheral blood. The CDR3 loop reads CASTGPGLVRTGELFF. DNA of the CDR3: TGTGCCAGCACCGGACCGGGACTAGTCCGCACCGGGGAGCTGTTTTTT.